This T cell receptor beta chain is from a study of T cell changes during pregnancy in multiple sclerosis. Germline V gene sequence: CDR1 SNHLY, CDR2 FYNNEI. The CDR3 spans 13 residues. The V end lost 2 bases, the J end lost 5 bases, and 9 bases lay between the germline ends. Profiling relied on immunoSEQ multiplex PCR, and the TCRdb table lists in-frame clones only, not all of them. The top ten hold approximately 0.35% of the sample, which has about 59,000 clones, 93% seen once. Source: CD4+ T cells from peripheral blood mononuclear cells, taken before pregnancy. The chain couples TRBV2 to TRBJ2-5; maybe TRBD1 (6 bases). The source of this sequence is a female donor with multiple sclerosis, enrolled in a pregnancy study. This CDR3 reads CASSEQGTETQYF. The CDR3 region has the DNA TGTGCCAGCAGTGAACAGGGGACGGAGACCCAGTACTTC.